This passage covers 26 T cell receptor beta chains from one sample sequenced in a study of cytomegalovirus exposure and HLA in healthy donors. PCR was performed using 60 Vbeta and 13 Jbeta primers. Sequenced by immunoSEQ multiplex PCR; TCRdb stores in-frame clones only, minus some. The sample carries roughly 100,000 clones, roughly 70% recorded once. The sample comprised PBMCs. The receptors shown here come from a male donor in good health and CMV-seropositive.

This rearrangement joins TRBV29-1 to TRBJ2-3, with 11 nucleotides matching TRBD2. This CDR3 is 14 amino acids long. Germline V gives CDR1 SQVTM, CDR2 ANQGSEA. V lost 8 bases and J lost 3; bases outside the gene matches: 7. CDR3 protein: CSPGASGRTDTQYF. CDR3 bases: TGCAGCCCGGGCGCTAGCGGGAGGACAGATACGCAGTATTTT.

This clone came up a few times. This sequence joins TRBV6-5 and TRBJ2-7; TRBD1 matches 8 bases. CDR3 size: 14 residues. The ends lost 6 bases at V and 3 bases at J; junction bases unmatched: 7. The germline V gene has CDR1 MNHEY and CDR2 SVGAGI. CDR3 region: CASRMTGAGYEQYF. CDR3 coding DNA: TGTGCCAGCAGGATGACAGGGGCGGGCTACGAGCAGTACTTC.

This clone was counted between two and nine times. V is TRBV9 and J is TRBJ2-2, with TRBD2 as a possible D gene (6 bases). CDR3 length: 16 amino acids. V lost 0 bases, J lost 5 bases, and 14 bases lay in between. Germline CDR1 reads SGDLS; CDR2 reads YYNGEE. The CDR3 protein is CASSVDGRGGTGELFF. CDR3 DNA: TGTGCCAGCAGCGTAGATGGAAGGGGAGGAACCGGGGAGCTGTTTTTT.

The V call is TRBV5-1, the J call TRBJ1-2; D uncertain. Trimming pared 2 bases from V and 4 bases from J, leaving 21 bases between. Germline V gives CDR1 SGHRS, CDR2 YFSETQ. The CDR3 length is 17 residues. The CDR3 DNA reads as TGCGCCAGCAGCTTTACGGGTCCGGGGAAGACTTCCTATGGCTACACCTTC. This gives the protein CASSFTGPGKTSYGYTF.

This clone was counted between two and nine times. The sample has other DNA sequences that encode this CDR3 too. The V and J genes are TRBV4-3 and TRBJ1-1; D not resolved. Germline lookup yields CDR1 LGHNA and CDR2 YSLEER. V was shortened by 2 bases and J by 1 base, with 8 bases between the two germline ends. CDR3 length: 14 amino acids. This CDR3 is CASSQLSGNTEAFF. The CDR3 nucleotides read TGCGCCAGCAGCCAACTTTCGGGGAACACTGAAGCTTTCTTT.

V usage is TRBV4-2 and J usage is TRBJ2-1, with 10 bases aligning to TRBD2. Germline loops: CDR1 LGHNA, CDR2 YNFKEQ. The CDR3 runs to 16 residues. With 2 bases clipped from V and 2 bases from J, the junction kept 3 bases outside the gene matches. The CDR3 is CASSQPGTSAYNEQFF. The DNA of the CDR3 is TGTGCCAGCAGCCAACCCGGGACTAGCGCCTACAATGAGCAGTTCTTC.

The V call is TRBV7-3, the J call TRBJ2-3, with D possibly TRBD2 on 6 matching bases. The V gene lost 2 bases and the J gene lost 2 bases, with 8 bases spanning the gap. This CDR3 has 14 amino acids. CDR1 and CDR2 from the germline V gene are SGHTA and FQGTGA. The DNA of the CDR3 is TGTGCCAGCAGCTTAGCGGGGACCACAGATACGCAGTATTTT. Translation gives CASSLAGTTDTQYF.

The V gene is TRBV7-9, the J gene TRBJ2-3, with TRBD2 matching 8 bases. Trimming took 10 bases from V and 6 from J; bases not matched to a gene: 12. The CDR3 loop spans 14 amino acids. Germline CDR1 SEHNR, CDR2 FQNEAQ (reference sequence). The CDR3 spells CATGGGGPWDTQYF. The CDR3 coding sequence is TGTGCCACAGGAGGCGGGGGGCCCTGGGATACGCAGTATTTT.

In its sample, this clone was seen once. In DNA form, the CDR3 reads TGTGCCTGGAGGTTAACAAGAAAATACAATGAGCAGTTCTTC. Amino acid sequence: CAWRLTRKYNEQFF. V is TRBV30 and J is TRBJ2-1; D unresolved. The CDR3 length is 14 residues. CDR1 GTSNPN and CDR2 SVGIG come from the germline V gene (reference sequence). The germline V and J ends were trimmed by 3 bases and 4 bases, with 13 bases remaining between them.

The genes are TRBV2 and TRBJ2-2, with 8 bases that match TRBD1. The CDR3 totals 15 residues. Per germline, CDR1 SNHLY and CDR2 FYNNEI. J was trimmed by 1 base and V by 4 bases; bases with no gene match: 2. The CDR3 loop is CASSGQGRNTGELFF. The CDR3 coding sequence is TGTGCCAGCAGTGGACAGGGGCGGAACACCGGGGAGCTGTTTTTT.

CDR3 sequence: CASSPGQAPNYGYTF. The CDR3 nucleotides are TGTGCCAGCAGCCCTGGACAGGCCCCTAACTATGGCTACACCTTC. The rearrangement links TRBV9 to TRBJ1-2, with 7 bases matching TRBD1. CDR1 is SGDLS and CDR2 is YYNGEE in the germline V gene. V dropped 4 bases and J dropped 0; count of bases not matched to a gene: 6. This CDR3 has 15 amino acids.

The chain is built from TRBV13 and TRBJ1-6; D perhaps matches TRBD1 (6 bases). V dropped 5 bases and J dropped 3 bases, with 14 bases sitting between them. CDR3 length equals 16 residues. Looked up from germline, CDR1 is PRHDT and CDR2 is FYEKMQ (reference sequence). The CDR3 region has the DNA TGTGCCAGCAGCGCCGGCGGGGGCAGCTATAATTCACCCCTCCACTTT. This encodes CASSAGGGSYNSPLHF.

This clone was seen more than once but under ten times. V gene TRBV19 combines with J gene TRBJ2-3; TRBD1 matches 7 bases. V was clipped by 5 bases and J by 6 bases; unmatched bases: 8. Germline V gene sequence: CDR1 LNHDA, CDR2 SQIVND (reference sequence). The CDR3 has 14 residues. CDR3: CASSGSTGQDTQYF. The CDR3 DNA reads as TGTGCCAGTAGTGGATCGACAGGGCAGGATACGCAGTATTTT.

The V and J genes are TRBV25-1 and TRBJ1-2; D ambiguous. The CDR3 consists of 16 residues. With 4 bases removed from V and 1 base from J, the gap between germline ends came to 16 bases. CDR1 and CDR2 (germline): MGHDK, SYGVNS. The CDR3 reads CASSALGGQRNYGYTF. The CDR3 DNA reads as TGTGCCAGCAGTGCTCTCGGCGGTCAGCGTAACTATGGCTACACCTTC.

This clone was counted only a few times. This chain joins TRBV29-1 and TRBJ2-1; 10 bases map to TRBD1. V was clipped by 4 bases and J by 2 bases; unmatched bases: 8. Germline CDR1 is SQVTM and CDR2 is ANQGSEA. The CDR3 loop spans 16 amino acids. In DNA, the CDR3 is TGCAGCGTTGCTCCTGGGGACAGGGGCGCCTACAATGAGCAGTTCTTC. It codes for CSVAPGDRGAYNEQFF.

The CDR3 region has the DNA TGTGCCTGGGGAAAGGGATCGGGAAACACTGAAGCTTTCTTT. This encodes CAWGKGSGNTEAFF. The chain has TRBV30 and TRBJ1-1; no definite D call. V was trimmed by 5 bases and J by 2 bases, leaving 15 bases between them. This CDR3 has 14 amino acids. Germline assignment: CDR1 GTSNPN and CDR2 SVGIG (reference sequence).

This sequence joins TRBV28 and TRBJ1-2; TRBD1 matches 10 bases. V lost 4 bases and J lost 6; bases outside the gene matches: 5. Per germline, CDR1 MDHEN and CDR2 SYDVKM. This CDR3 comprises 14 residues. CDR3 nucleotide sequence: TGTGCCAGCAGTTCCGACAGGGGGCGGGATGGCTACACCTTC. Protein sequence: CASSSDRGRDGYTF.

This clone was detected once. V usage is TRBV6-6 and J usage is TRBJ1-2; 8 bases match TRBD1. Germline loops: CDR1 MNHNY, CDR2 SVGAGI (reference sequence). V gave up 6 bases and J gave up 3 bases; unmatched junction bases: 6. This CDR3 has 14 residues. The CDR3 reads CASSPYRGDYGYTF. For the CDR3, the DNA is TGTGCCAGCAGCCCCTACAGGGGGGACTATGGCTACACCTTC.

V is TRBV2 and J is TRBJ2-1, with D maybe TRBD1 (6 bases). The CDR3 is 16 amino acids. The V end was cut by 1 base, the J end by 4 bases, with 14 bases between. CDR1 is SNHLY, CDR2 FYNNEI, per germline. Written as DNA, the CDR3 is TGTGCCAGCAGTGAAGGAGGGACACTTAATTACAATGAGCAGTTCTTC. Amino acids: CASSEGGTLNYNEQFF.

The rearrangement links TRBV18 to TRBJ1-1, with TRBD1 identical over 7 bases. V shed 0 bases, J shed 1 base, and the junction held 11 bases outside the gene matches. The CDR3 is 18 residues long. Germline loops: CDR1 KGHSH, CDR2 LQKENI. CDR3 sequence: CASSPPGTSGQPNTEAFF. The CDR3 bases are TGTGCCAGCTCACCACCTGGCACGTCGGGACAGCCGAACACTGAAGCTTTCTTT.

The chain carries TRBV9 and TRBJ2-7, with 9 bases lining up with TRBD2. The germline V gene has CDR1 SGDLS and CDR2 YYNGEE. There are 15 residues in the CDR3. Losses at the gene ends were 0 bases for V and 1 base for J; bases not matched to a gene: 2. The chain's CDR3 is CASSVGAGGSYEQYF. The CDR3 DNA reads as TGTGCCAGCAGCGTAGGGGCGGGAGGGTCCTACGAGCAGTACTTC.

This clone was observed a few times. The V gene is TRBV6-4, the J gene TRBJ2-7; 9 bases map to TRBD2. This CDR3 contains 13 residues. J lost 6 bases, V lost 0 bases, and 0 bases had no gene match. CDR1 is MRHNA and CDR2 is SNTAGT in the germline V gene. The CDR3 DNA sequence: TGTGCCAGCAGTGACTCTAGCGGGAGCGAGCAGTACTTC. Translation: CASSDSSGSEQYF.

The chain links TRBV27 to TRBJ2-7; D is perhaps TRBD2 (6 bases). Germline loops: CDR1 MNHEY, CDR2 SMNVEV (reference sequence). V gave up 2 bases and J gave up 6 bases, with 11 bases separating them. CDR3 size: 13 residues. The CDR3 is CASSLGTAREQYF. CDR3 sequence (DNA): TGTGCCAGCAGTTTAGGGACTGCACGCGAGCAGTACTTC.

The V and J genes are TRBV7-2 and TRBJ2-7, with D perhaps TRBD1 (6 bases). The CDR3 sequence is 14 residues long. Trimming left V 3 bases short and J 4 bases short, with 13 bases between. Germline values: CDR1 SGHTA, CDR2 FQGNSA. CDR3 coding DNA: TGTGCCAGCAGCTTCACCAGGGGAGAATACGAGCAGTACTTC. Amino acids: CASSFTRGEYEQYF. The full variable domain, in which reference TRBV7-2 and TRBJ2-7 provide the parts outside the CDR3, is GAGVSQSPSNKVTEKGKDVELRCDPISGHTALYWYRQSLGQGLEFLIYFQGNSAPDKSGLPSDRFSAERTGGSVSTLTIQRTQQEDSAVYLCASSFTRGEYEQYFGPGTRLTVT.

The rearrangement joins TRBV7-8 to TRBJ1-2, with TRBD1 matching over 7 bases. Germline lookup yields CDR1 SGHVS and CDR2 FQNEAQ. V lost 5 bases, J lost 2 bases, and 5 bases stayed unmatched. The CDR3 is made up of 14 amino acids. The CDR3 DNA reads as TGTGCCAGCAGCCCCACAGGGGCCAACTATGGCTACACCTTC. Residues: CASSPTGANYGYTF.

The rearrangement uses TRBV9 and TRBJ2-5, with TRBD1 as a possible D gene (5 bases). Trimming removed 6 bases from V and 7 bases from J, with 22 bases in between. Germline V gene lookup returns CDR1 SGDLS and CDR2 YYNGEE. The CDR3 is 15 amino acids. CDR3 bases: TGTGCCAGCACCGCGAATGGGGCCCCTGGTGGGACCCAGTACTTC. Its protein is CASTANGAPGGTQYF.